This TCR beta chain is drawn from a study of control samples from healthy donors and cancer patients. Assay: immunoSEQ multiplex PCR; the TCRdb copy retains only in-frame clones and omits some. This table holds 230,000 or so clones, 85% to 95% found once. A note on this clone: Other DNA sequences in this specimen translate into the identical CDR3.

This TCR came from a man aged 50-59 years in good health. The specimen was blood.

The DNA of the CDR3 is TGTGCCAGCAGCTTCACAGGGGACACTGAAGCTTTCTTT. It codes for CASSFTGDTEAFF. The genes are TRBV11-2 and TRBJ1-1, with 7 bases identical to TRBD1. The CDR3 is made up of 13 amino acids. Germline CDR1 is SGHAT and CDR2 is FQNNGV. V was pared by 3 bases and J by 3 bases, with 1 base of the junction left unmatched.